The 22 T cell receptor beta chains in this list originate from one sample, sequenced in a study of metastatic and nonmetastatic thyroid tumors. TCRdb called clones again from the PCR reads with MiXCR. The sample holds under 95,000 clones; about 9.1% are singletons and the top ten take approximately 8.8%. Thyroid surgery was performed in patients who had received no treatment beforehand. The sample comprised blood. The receptors here all came from a female donor with papillary thyroid cancer or a benign thyroid nodule (not recorded which). Some clones in this sample may be carry-over from other donors' samples.

Only a few counts were recorded for this clone. Other DNA sequences in the same sample also yield this CDR3. V is TRBV18 and J is TRBJ2-5; 11 nucleotides agree with TRBD1. J was trimmed by 4 bases and V by 3 bases; bases with no gene match: 7. Germline-derived CDR1 and CDR2 are KGHSH and LQKENI. This CDR3 spans 16 amino acids. The DNA of the CDR3 is TGTGCCAGCTCACCCCTCGGGACAGGGGGAACAGAGACCCAGTACTTC. Translating it yields CASSPLGTGGTETQYF.

V gene TRBV6-4 combines with J gene TRBJ2-2; 11 bases agree with TRBD1. CDR3 length: 16 amino acids. V shed 8 bases and J 3 bases; nucleotides not matched to a gene: 8. CDR1 MRHNA and CDR2 SNTAGT come from the germline V gene. The CDR3, as DNA: TGTGCCAGCGGTTCTGGACAGGGGGCTTACACCGGGGAGCTGTTTTTT. Its translation is CASGSGQGAYTGELFF.

The chain carries TRBV11-2 and TRBJ2-3; TRBD2 matches at 13 bases. The germline V gene has CDR1 SGHAT and CDR2 FQNNGV. V trimming: 1 base; J trimming: 4 bases; junction bases outside the gene matches: 8. This CDR3 has 18 residues. Written as DNA, the CDR3 is TGTGCCAGCAGCTTAGTTCTACTAGCGGGGGGGCAAGCAGATACGCAGTATTTT. Its protein is CASSLVLLAGGQADTQYF.

At least ten counts were recorded for this clone. V is TRBV20-1 and J is TRBJ2-1, with 9 bases aligning to TRBD2. The CDR3 covers 16 residues. The ends lost 1 base at V and 5 bases at J; junction bases unmatched: 9. Germline V gives CDR1 DFQATT, CDR2 SNEGSKA (reference sequence). CDR3 residues: CSARVPLAGTHNEQFF. The CDR3 nucleotides read TGCAGTGCTAGAGTTCCCCTAGCGGGGACCCACAATGAGCAGTTCTTC.

In this sample, this clone turned up many times. The V gene is TRBV15, the J gene TRBJ2-3; 8 nucleotides align to TRBD1. CDR1 is LNHNV and CDR2 is YYDKDF in the germline V gene (reference sequence). The CDR3 has 16 residues. V was clipped by 8 bases and J by 2 bases; unmatched bases: 12. CDR3 in DNA: TGTGCCACCTCCAGGACAGGGAACACACACACAGATACGCAGTATTTT. Encoded protein: CATSRTGNTHTDTQYF.

As for this clone: This could be a read error, since a much larger clone is one nucleotide away. V gene TRBV2 combines with J gene TRBJ2-5; possible D gene TRBD1, 6 bases. The germline V and J ends were trimmed by 7 bases and 2 bases, with 14 bases remaining between them. The CDR3 totals 14 residues. Germline V gene lookup returns CDR1 SNHLY and CDR2 FYNNEI. CDR3 sequence (DNA): TGTGCCAGCAATCCCGGGACATGTCAAGAGACCCAGTACTTC. Protein: CASNPGTCQETQYF.

Regarding this clone: A much larger clone differs from this one at a single base, so this may be a read error. At the DNA level, this CDR3 is encoded by other sequences in the same sample as well. The chain employs TRBV7-9 and TRBJ2-5, with 7 bases matching TRBD1. Germline-derived CDR1 and CDR2 are SEHNR and FQNEAQ (reference sequence). The J segment lost 3 bases and the V segment lost 5 bases, leaving 6 bases of the junction unmatched. The CDR3 totals 14 residues. For the CDR3, the DNA is TGTGCCAGCAGCGCTACCGGGACAGAAGAGACCCAGTACTTC. This encodes CASSATGTEETQYF.

There are many counts of this clone. This sequence joins TRBV7-2 and TRBJ2-3; no reliable D call. The CDR3 runs 12 residues. CDR1 and CDR2 from the germline V gene are SGHTA and FQGNSA. V was shortened by 2 bases and J by 3 bases, with 3 bases between the two germline ends. CDR3: CASSLPTDTQYF. CDR3 DNA sequence: TGTGCCAGCAGCTTACCTACAGATACGCAGTATTTT.

Many counts were recorded for this clone. The sample contains more than one DNA sequence encoding this CDR3. The rearrangement links TRBV2 to TRBJ1-3; TRBD1 is a possible D gene (5 bases). The V end lost 9 bases, the J end lost 0 bases, and 9 bases lay between the germline ends. This CDR3 has 13 residues. Germline CDR1 is SNHLY and CDR2 is FYNNEI. CDR3 sequence: CASRGDSGNTIYF. Written as DNA, the CDR3 is TGTGCCAGTAGAGGGGACTCTGGAAACACCATATATTTT.

Worth noting for this clone: A much larger clone is a single base away; this may be a read error. The V and J genes are TRBV5-6 and TRBJ2-1; D gene ambiguous. Germline lookup yields CDR1 SGHDT and CDR2 YYEEEE. The CDR3 is made up of 12 amino acids. Trimming removed 3 bases from V and 7 bases from J, with 8 bases in between. The CDR3 reads CASSWSPNEQFF. The CDR3 bases are TGTGCCAGCAGCTGGAGTCCGAATGAGCAGTTCTTC.

This clone was counted at least ten times. This chain connects TRBV2 to TRBJ2-2; D unclear. Looked up from germline, CDR1 is SNHLY and CDR2 is FYNNEI. The V end lost 7 bases, the J end lost 6 bases, and 15 bases lay between the germline ends. CDR3 length: 14 amino acids. CDR3 sequence (DNA): TGTGCCAGCAACAGACCTCCCTCGGCCGGGGAGCTGTTTTTT. This encodes CASNRPPSAGELFF.

At least ten counts were recorded for this clone. The rearrangement links TRBV29-1 to TRBJ2-7; 12 positions agree with TRBD2. The length of the CDR3 is 13 residues. The germline CDR1 and CDR2 sequences are SQVTM and ANQGSEA. V was clipped by 7 bases and J by 1 base; unmatched bases: 2. CDR3 DNA sequence: TGCAGCGGGGGGACTAGCGGGTCCTACGAGCAGTACTTC. This codes for CSGGTSGSYEQYF.

This clone was counted many times. The V call is TRBV5-1, the J call TRBJ2-6; tentative D call: TRBD1 (5 bases). V lost 0 bases to trimming and J lost 4 bases, with 8 bases between them. This CDR3 contains 15 residues. CDR1 is SGHRS and CDR2 is YFSETQ in the germline V gene. The CDR3 DNA is TGCGCCAGCAGCTTGGATGGGGCCGGGGCCAACGTCCTGACTTTC. Protein sequence: CASSLDGAGANVLTF.

This clone occurred many times. The V and J genes are TRBV28 and TRBJ2-7; 8 bases align to TRBD1. The CDR3 is made up of 14 amino acids. Looked up from germline, CDR1 is MDHEN and CDR2 is SYDVKM. The V gene end was trimmed by 4 bases and the J gene end by 4 bases; junction bases not matched to a gene: 6. CDR3 sequence (DNA): TGTGCCAGCAGTTACGGGACAGGACTATACGAGCAGTACTTC. Its protein is CASSYGTGLYEQYF.

This clone was seen repeatedly, ten times or more. J is TRBJ2-7 and V is TRBV14; tentative D call: TRBD1 (7 bases). Germline V gene data show CDR1 as SGHDN and CDR2 as FVKESK. The CDR3 runs to 12 residues. Trimming took 6 bases from V and 6 from J, leaving 12 bases between them. The CDR3 here is CASSPGGSEQYF. CDR3 DNA sequence: TGTGCCAGCAGTCCAGGGGGGAGCGAGCAGTACTTC.

This clone was counted many times. The chain is built from TRBV7-3 and TRBJ2-5; D possibly uses TRBD1 or TRBD2 (5 bases each). The V gene lost 1 base and the J gene lost 5 bases, with 14 bases spanning the gap. Looked up from germline, CDR1 is SGHTA and CDR2 is FQGTGA. This CDR3 spans 15 amino acids. CDR3 sequence (DNA): TGTGCCAGCAGCTTAAGAAATGGGGGTCAGGAGACCCAGTACTTC. Translated: CASSLRNGGQETQYF.

This clone was observed many times. J is TRBJ1-6 and V is TRBV5-1, with 8 bases that match TRBD1. The V gene end was trimmed by 0 bases and the J gene end by 7 bases; junction bases not matched to a gene: 6. CDR3 length: 16 residues. Germline V gene lookup returns CDR1 SGHRS and CDR2 YFSETQ. The CDR3 bases are TGCGCCAGCAGCTTGGTGTCAGGGGGCGGGAATTCACCCCTCCACTTT. It specifies CASSLVSGGGNSPLHF.

This clone has at least ten counts. This sequence joins TRBV5-8 and TRBJ1-1, with D possibly TRBD1 on 5 matching bases. The CDR3 spans 16 residues. V lost 3 bases and J 1 base, leaving 16 bases between the germline ends. Per the germline V gene, CDR1 is SGHTS and CDR2 is YDEGEE. The CDR3 nucleotides read TGTGCCAGCAGCTGGGACGGGGGACGTAGGAACACTGAAGCTTTCTTT. Translating gives CASSWDGGRRNTEAFF.

At least ten counts were recorded for this clone. The chain employs TRBV7-9 and TRBJ2-5; weak D call: TRBD2 (6 bases). The CDR3 is made up of 15 amino acids. Germline V gene sequence: CDR1 SEHNR, CDR2 FQNEAQ (reference sequence). V lost 5 bases, J lost 2 bases, and 15 bases lay in between. The chain's CDR3 is CASSQVLGGQETQYF. For the CDR3, the DNA is TGTGCCAGCAGCCAGGTCCTAGGAGGGCAAGAGACCCAGTACTTC.

As for this clone: A read error is possible here, since a much larger clone lies one base away. The rearrangement uses TRBV7-9 and TRBJ1-1; no clear D gene. Trimming removed 5 bases from V and 0 bases from J, with 10 bases in between. Germline CDR1 reads SEHNR; CDR2 reads FQNEAQ (reference sequence). This CDR3 region has 14 residues. CDR3: CASSTPTVNTEAFF. CDR3 DNA sequence: TGTGCCAGCAGCACACCGACGGTGAACACTGAAGCTTTCTTT.

The table lists this clone with many counts. A much bigger clone sits one base away, suggesting this may be a read error. This sequence joins TRBV2 and TRBJ1-6; D is ambiguous. CDR3 size: 15 residues. CDR1 and CDR2 from the germline V gene are SNHLY and FYNNEI. The CDR3 region is CASSGPNSFNLPLHF. In DNA form, the CDR3 reads TGTGCCAGCAGTGGGCCGAACAGCTTTAATTTACCCCTCCACTTT.

This clone was counted a few times. This chain joins TRBV7-8 and TRBJ2-7; the D gene is possibly TRBD2 (7 bases). The CDR3 consists of 14 residues. Trimming removed 2 bases from V and 6 bases from J, with 14 bases in between. Germline CDR1 is SGHVS and CDR2 is FQNEAQ. CDR3 amino acids: CASSLSLGGLEQYF. For the CDR3, the DNA is TGTGCCAGCAGCTTATCCCTCGGGGGGCTCGAGCAGTACTTC.